In its sample, the clone carrying this TCR beta chain was seen once. No antigen is known for it. The data were obtained in a study of cytomegalovirus exposure and HLA in healthy donors. Study-level points and caveats: In the analysis, some V segments, TRBV6-2 and TRBV6-3 included, were excluded as indistinguishable. Roughly uniform sequencing depth across donors was assumed, possibly incorrectly. There were some public TCRs occurring in many donors, but most TCR sequences were rare.

A multiplex PCR was run with 60 Vbeta primers and 13 Jbeta primers. Original processing methods: About 11 million of some 80 million unique TCR beta chains were shared, per a later count. Profiling relied on immunoSEQ multiplex PCR, and the TCRdb table lists in-frame clones only, not all of them. V, J and clone size are those of that table, while D and trimming were read from the DNA. The sample shows fewer than 200,000 clones, under 90% of them seen only once. The CDR3 totals 16 residues. CDR1 and CDR2 (germline): LNHNV, YYDKDF (reference sequence). With 8 bases removed from V and 5 bases from J, the gap between germline ends came to 21 bases.

The rearrangement links TRBV15 to TRBJ1-4, with D perhaps matching TRBD1 (6 bases). The sample was PBMCs. The origin of this receptor is a male donor in good health and CMV-seronegative. CDR3 coding DNA: TGTGCCACCTGCCGGCTTGCGGGGGGCGTCAATGAAAAACTGTTTTTT. Its translation: CATCRLAGGVNEKLFF.